Following are 10 T cell receptor beta chains from one sample sequenced in a study of T cell changes during pregnancy in multiple sclerosis. The repertoire was sequenced with immunoSEQ multiplex PCR; TCRdb's copy has only in-frame clones and lacks some. This sample has over 90,000 clones, with about 93% found just once. Sample: peripheral blood, taken after pregnancy. Receptors were obtained from a female donor with multiple sclerosis, enrolled in a pregnancy study.

The gene calls are TRBV4-3 and TRBJ1-3; tentative D call: TRBD1 (5 bases). Germline V gene data show CDR1 as LGHNA and CDR2 as YSLEER. The length of the CDR3 is 17 residues. Trimming pared 0 bases from V and 0 bases from J, leaving 12 bases between. CDR3 protein: CASSQDSKGSSGNTIYF. The CDR3 coding sequence is TGCGCCAGCAGCCAAGATAGTAAGGGGTCCTCTGGAAACACCATATATTTT.

The chain carries TRBV19 and TRBJ1-4, with a tentative D call TRBD1 (6 bases). Trimming pared 3 bases from V and 1 base from J, leaving 9 bases between. CDR3 size: 15 residues. CDR1 is LNHDA, CDR2 SQIVND, per germline (reference sequence). DNA of the CDR3: TGTGCCAGTAGTATGGGGGCCCAAACTAATGAAAAACTGTTTTTT. Amino acids: CASSMGAQTNEKLFF.

The chain employs TRBV19 and TRBJ1-1; D unclear. CDR1 and CDR2 from the germline V gene are LNHDA and SQIVND (reference sequence). V shed 1 base and J shed 1 base, with 7 bases lying between them. This CDR3 is 14 amino acids long. CDR3 bases: TGTGCCAGTAGTATAGCGAGAGCGAACACTGAAGCTTTCTTT. The encoded protein is CASSIARANTEAFF. The full variable domain, with the rest looked up from reference TRBV19 and TRBJ1-1, is DGGITQSPKYLFRKEGQNVTLSCEQNLNHDAMYWYRQDPGQGLRLIYYSQIVNDFQKGDIAEGYSVSREKKESFPLTVTSAQKNPTAFYLCASSIARANTEAFFGQGTRLTVV.

The rearrangement links TRBV2 to TRBJ2-1, with 13 bases fitting TRBD2. Looked up from germline, CDR1 is SNHLY and CDR2 is FYNNEI. The CDR3 extends over 12 amino acids. Trimming took 5 bases from V and 16 from J; bases not matched to a gene: 5. The CDR3 DNA reads as TGTGCCAGCAGTATACTAGCGGGAGGGTCCTTCTTC. Protein product: CASSILAGGSFF.

On this clone: The sample carries other DNA sequences with the same CDR3. This chain connects TRBV11-2 to TRBJ2-7; 7 bases match TRBD2. V lost 1 base and J lost 2; bases outside the gene matches: 2. Per the germline V gene, CDR1 is SGHAT and CDR2 is FQNNGV. The CDR3 totals 14 residues. The CDR3 bases are TGTGCCAGCAGCTTAGCGGGAGGAACCTACGAGCAGTACTTC. Its translation is CASSLAGGTYEQYF. The full variable domain, its missing parts supplied by reference TRBV11-2 and TRBJ2-7, is EAGVAQSPRYKIIEKRQSVAFWCNPISGHATLYWYQQILGQGPKLLIQFQNNGVVDDSQLPKDRFSAERLKGVDSTLKIQPAKLEDSAVYLCASSLAGGTYEQYFGPGTRLTVT.

This chain links TRBV13 with TRBJ1-2; tentatively, D is TRBD1 (5 bases). Germline values: CDR1 PRHDT, CDR2 FYEKMQ (reference sequence). CDR3 length: 14 residues. With 8 bases removed from V and 2 bases from J, the gap between germline ends came to 15 bases. In nucleotides, the CDR3 is TGTGCCAGCGAAGGTAGGCAGGGAAACTATGGCTACACCTTC. Translating gives CASEGRQGNYGYTF.

The genes are TRBV4-1 and TRBJ2-1; TRBD2 agrees at 10 bases. V dropped 2 bases and J dropped 6; count of bases not matched to a gene: 7. The CDR3 loop spans 16 amino acids. CDR1 MGHRA and CDR2 YSYEKL come from the germline V gene. The CDR3 reads CASSQSPGLASNEQFF. The CDR3 DNA sequence: TGCGCCAGCAGCCAATCCCCGGGACTAGCGAGCAATGAGCAGTTCTTC.

This clone was recorded only once. The chain joins TRBV5-4 to TRBJ2-5; perhaps TRBD2 as D (6 bases). Trimming took 4 bases from V and 1 from J, leaving 17 bases between them. From germline, CDR1 is SGHNT and CDR2 YYREEE (reference sequence). The CDR3 contains 16 residues. The CDR3, as DNA: TGTGCCAGCAGCCTGTCACCAACCGGGAGCCAAGAGACCCAGTACTTC. Translation gives CASSLSPTGSQETQYF.

The CDR3 DNA is TGTGCCAGCAGCTTAAATTTGGGAGGGAGGCGCGGAGATACGCAGTATTTT. This sequence encodes CASSLNLGGRRGDTQYF. The rearrangement links TRBV7-2 to TRBJ2-3; 7 bases map to TRBD2. CDR1 and CDR2 from the germline V gene are SGHTA and FQGNSA. V shed 2 bases and J 5 bases; nucleotides not matched to a gene: 13. The CDR3 runs to 17 residues.

V and J are TRBV5-6 and TRBJ2-7; 10 bases agree with TRBD2. The CDR3 loop spans 15 amino acids. CDR1 and CDR2 (germline): SGHDT, YYEEEE. J was trimmed by 2 bases and V by 4 bases; bases with no gene match: 6. CDR3 sequence (DNA): TGTGCCAGCAGCACTGGACTAGCGGCGACCTACGAGCAGTACTTC. It translates to CASSTGLAATYEQYF.